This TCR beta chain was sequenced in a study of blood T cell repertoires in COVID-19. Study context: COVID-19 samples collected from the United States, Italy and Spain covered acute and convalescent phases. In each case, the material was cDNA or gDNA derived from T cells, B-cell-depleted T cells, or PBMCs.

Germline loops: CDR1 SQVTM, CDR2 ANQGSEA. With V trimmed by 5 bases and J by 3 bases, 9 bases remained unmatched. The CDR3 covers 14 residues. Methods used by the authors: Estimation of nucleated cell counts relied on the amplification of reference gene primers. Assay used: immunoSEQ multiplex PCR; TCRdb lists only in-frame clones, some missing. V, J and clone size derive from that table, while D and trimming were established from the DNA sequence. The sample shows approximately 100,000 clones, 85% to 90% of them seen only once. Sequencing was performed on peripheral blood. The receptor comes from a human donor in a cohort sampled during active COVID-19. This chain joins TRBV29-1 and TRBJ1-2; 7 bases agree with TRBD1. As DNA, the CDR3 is TGCAGCGTTCGCGGGGGGACAGATTACTATGGCTACACCTTC. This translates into CSVRGGTDYYGYTF. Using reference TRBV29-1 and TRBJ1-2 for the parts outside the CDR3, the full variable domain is SAVISQKPSRDICQRGTSLTIQCQVDSQVTMMFWYRQQPGQSLTLIATANQGSEATYESGFVIDKFPISRPNLTFSTLTVSNMSPEDSSIYLCSVRGGTDYYGYTFGSGTRLTVV.